Shown below are 27 T cell receptor beta chains from a single sample sequenced in a study of low-dose radiotherapy and immunotherapy resistance in tumors. The time point: before trial treatment. cDNA synthesis used a TRAV/TRBV-specific primer set for both chains. Both a constant-region primer and a V-primer adapter served to amplify TCRs across 15 to 25 PCR cycles. TCRdb analysed the reads with MiXCR anew, one entry per CDR3 protein. Found here are tens of thousands of distinct CDR3 sequences, 9.4% of them singletons; the top ten hold around 0.96%. Specimen: PBMCs, collected before treatment. Source of these receptors: a male donor with prostate cancer.

There are many counts of this clonotype. This sequence joins TRBV7-8 and TRBJ2-7, with 7 bases identical to TRBD2. Germline CDR1 reads SGHVS; CDR2 reads FQNEAQ. V was clipped by 5 bases and J by 3 bases; unmatched bases: 13. There are 16 residues in the CDR3. The CDR3 loop reads CASSLGGEGLYYEQYF. The DNA for the CDR3 is TGTGCCAGCAGCCTGGGAGGGGAGGGACTTTACTACGAGCAGTACTTC. The full variable domain, rest sourced from reference TRBV7-8 and TRBJ2-7, is GAGVSQSPRYKVAKRGQDVALRCDPISGHVSLFWYQQALGQGPEFLTYFQNEAQLDKSGLPSDRFFAERPEGSVSTLKIQRTQQEDSAVYLCASSLGGEGLYYEQYFGPGTRLTVT.

This clonotype was observed many times. This rearrangement joins TRBV29-1 to TRBJ2-7; D uncertain. Trimming took 6 bases from V and 3 from J, leaving 30 bases between them. CDR1 and CDR2 from the germline V gene are SQVTM and ANQGSEA. The CDR3 spans 18 residues. CDR3 DNA: TGCAGCGTCAACCTGCCGAAAGCTACGAATCTATGGGGCTACGAGCAGTACTTC. Translating it yields CSVNLPKATNLWGYEQYF.

The table lists this clonotype with many counts. In DNA form, the CDR3 reads TGCAGTGCAGAAGTCGCCGGTACCTACGAGCAGTACTTC. This gives the protein CSAEVAGTYEQYF. The chain couples TRBV20-1 to TRBJ2-7, with D uncertain. Germline V gene data show CDR1 as DFQATT and CDR2 as SNEGSKA (reference sequence). The V end lost 6 bases, the J end lost 2 bases, and 14 bases lay between the germline ends. The CDR3 contains 13 residues.

Many counts were recorded for this clonotype. The junction differs from germline at one of its ends, possibly a read error. V and J are TRBV12-3 or TRBV12-4 and TRBJ2-5; possible D gene TRBD2, 6 bases. The length of the CDR3 is 14 residues. As DNA, the CDR3 is TGTGCCAGCACCGCCGGGACTCCCCAAGGGACCCAGTACTTC. Protein sequence: CASTAGTPQGTQYF.

On this clonotype: A far bigger clonotype differs at one base, so this is likely a read error. This chain joins TRBV5-3 and TRBJ2-7, with TRBD2 identical over 9 bases. TRBV5-3 is an ORF for which the function is uncertain. V lost 8 bases and J lost 0; bases outside the gene matches: 9. This CDR3 has 15 residues. The CDR3 loop is CASSLSGGPSYEQYF. The CDR3 DNA reads TGTGCCAGCAGCCTTAGCGGGGGTCCCTCCTACGAGCAGTACTTC.

This clonotype has at least ten counts. The rearrangement joins TRBV18 to TRBJ2-6; D call uncertain. The CDR3 has 16 amino acids. Germline-derived CDR1 and CDR2 are KGHSH and LQKENI. V was pared by 4 bases and J by 0 bases, with 10 bases between. CDR3 bases: TGTGCCAGCTCACTGACTCAGGTCTCTGGGGCCAACGTCCTGACTTTC. Its protein product is CASSLTQVSGANVLTF.

This clonotype qualifies as medium-sized (0.01 to 0.1%). The chain joins TRBV18 to TRBJ2-7, with 10 bases matching TRBD1. CDR1 is KGHSH, CDR2 LQKENI, per germline. This CDR3 region has 15 residues. Trimming removed 6 bases from V and 6 bases from J; junction bases left unmatched: 11. Here the CDR3 DNA reads TGTGCCAGCTCCCCCGGGACAGGGGTATCTGGCGAGCAGTACTTC. Its protein product is CASSPGTGVSGEQYF.

This clonotype was seen at least ten times. This chain links TRBV12-3 or TRBV12-4 with TRBJ2-5; 7 bases are shared with TRBD1. The CDR3 runs 14 residues. V shed 6 bases, J shed 1 base, and the junction held 5 bases outside the gene matches. DNA of the CDR3: TGTGCCAGCAGCAAAGGACAGGTCCAAGAGACCCAGTACTTC. Amino acid sequence: CASSKGQVQETQYF.

This clonotype appeared many times. The rearrangement joins TRBV30 to TRBJ2-2; 7 bases agree with TRBD1. The length of the CDR3 is 16 residues. V shed 2 bases and J 0 bases; nucleotides not matched to a gene: 6. CDR1 is GTSNPN and CDR2 is SVGIG in the germline V gene (reference sequence). The chain's CDR3 is CAWSKLGQSNTGELFF. CDR3 DNA: TGTGCCTGGAGTAAACTGGGACAGTCGAACACCGGGGAGCTGTTTTTT.

This clonotype was counted ten times or more. The chain combines TRBV5-1 with TRBJ2-3, with a possible D match to TRBD2 (6 bases). The CDR3 is 15 amino acids. Germline V CDR1 and CDR2: SGHRS, YFSETQ. The V end was cut by 6 bases, the J end by 3 bases, with 17 bases between. The CDR3 loop reads CASKWVGDSTDTQYF. Written as DNA, the CDR3 is TGCGCCAGCAAATGGGTAGGGGACTCGACAGATACGCAGTATTTT.

This clonotype showed up many times. The chain is built from TRBV7-9 and TRBJ2-7; 7 bases fit TRBD2. Germline values: CDR1 SEHNR, CDR2 FQNEAQ (reference sequence). The CDR3 runs 14 residues. The V gene end was trimmed by 5 bases and the J gene end by 4 bases; junction bases not matched to a gene: 8. The CDR3 nucleotides read TGTGCCAGCAGCCTACTGGGAGGGCCTTACGAGCAGTACTTC. Protein: CASSLLGGPYEQYF. Drawing the rest from reference TRBV7-9 and TRBJ2-7, the complete variable domain is DTGVSQNPRHKITKRGQNVTFRCDPISEHNRLYWYRQTLGQGPEFLTYFQNEAQLEKSRLLSDRFSAERPKGSFSTLEIQRTEQGDSAMYLCASSLLGGPYEQYFGPGTRLTVT.

In this sample, this clonotype turned up many times. This chain uses TRBV29-1 with TRBJ1-2; D gene ambiguous. The V and J ends lost 4 bases and 3 bases respectively, with 12 bases between them. Per the germline V gene, CDR1 is SQVTM and CDR2 is ANQGSEA. This CDR3 has 13 residues. The DNA for the CDR3 is TGCAGCGTTGCGGCCGCGTTCCACTATGGCTACACCTTC. Its protein is CSVAAAFHYGYTF.

The sample holds many counts of this clonotype. The chain has TRBV28 and TRBJ2-7; weak D call: TRBD1 (5 bases). Trimming removed 3 bases from V and 7 bases from J, with 16 bases in between. From germline, CDR1 is MDHEN and CDR2 SYDVKM. The CDR3 length is 14 residues. CDR3 nucleotides: TGTGCCAGCAGTTTCCTCCAGGGTCTGGGGGAGCAGTACTTC. Translated: CASSFLQGLGEQYF.

This clonotype came up many times. This chain uses TRBV28 with TRBJ2-7; the D is unclear. Germline V gene data show CDR1 as MDHEN and CDR2 as SYDVKM. The V gene lost 6 bases and the J gene lost 0 bases, with 15 bases spanning the gap. The CDR3 covers 15 residues. The CDR3 spells CASSSDGVHSYEQYF. Here the CDR3 DNA reads TGTGCCAGCAGCTCCGATGGGGTACACTCCTACGAGCAGTACTTC.

As regards this clonotype: It is likely a read error: a sequence one base away is far more abundant. The chain is built from TRBV6-8 and TRBJ2-5; unclear D gene. Germline CDR1 MNHGY, CDR2 SAAAGT. CDR3 length: 15 residues. The CDR3 coding sequence is TGTGCCAGCAGTTACTCGGGCAGTCCAAGAGAGACCCAGTGCTTC. Its protein product is CASSYSGSPRETQCF.

This clonotype came up many times. The gene calls are TRBV5-1 and TRBJ2-1; 8 bases fit TRBD1. Germline V CDR1 and CDR2: SGHRS, YFSETQ. This CDR3 has 17 amino acids. V trimming: 0 bases; J trimming: 3 bases; junction bases outside the gene matches: 8. The CDR3 DNA reads TGCGCCAGCAGCTTGGAGGGGGGACAGGCACTCTACAATGAGCAGTTCTTC. Residues: CASSLEGGQALYNEQFF.

This clonotype has ten or more counts. The chain combines TRBV19 with TRBJ2-3; the D is unclear. The germline V gene has CDR1 LNHDA and CDR2 SQIVND (reference sequence). The CDR3 covers 13 residues. Trimming took off 7 bases at V and 3 bases at J, with 11 bases between the two ends. The CDR3 loop reads CASKSGQTDTQYF. The CDR3 nucleotides read TGTGCCAGTAAGTCGGGTCAGACAGATACGCAGTATTTT. Full variable domain (rest looked up from reference TRBV19 and TRBJ2-3): DGGITQSPKYLFRKEGQNVTLSCEQNLNHDAMYWYRQDPGQGLRLIYYSQIVNDFQKGDIAEGYSVSREKKESFPLTVTSAQKNPTAFYLCASKSGQTDTQYFGPGTRLTVL.

Worth noting for this clonotype: With only one base between it and a far larger clone, this is likely a read error. This chain joins TRBV29-1 and TRBJ2-5; 7 bases align to TRBD1. Trimming took 3 bases from V and 11 from J; bases not matched to a gene: 15. Germline CDR1 SQVTM, CDR2 ANQGSEA. CDR3 length: 14 amino acids. The CDR3 DNA sequence: TGCAGCGTTGAGGGGCAGGGGACAGACAATGAGCAGTACTTC. It encodes CSVEGQGTDNEQYF.

This clonotype was seen many times. This sequence joins TRBV7-8 and TRBJ2-5, with a tentative D call TRBD1 (6 bases). The CDR3 runs to 14 residues. Germline V gives CDR1 SGHVS, CDR2 FQNEAQ. Trimming took 0 bases from V and 1 from J, leaving 6 bases between them. CDR3: CASSLATGQETQYF. The CDR3 DNA follows: TGTGCCAGCAGCTTAGCGACAGGCCAAGAGACCCAGTACTTC.

This clonotype was seen many times. CDR3 sequence reads: CSARRLDTQYF. CDR3 in DNA: TGCAGTGCTAGAAGATTGGATACGCAGTATTTT. This chain uses TRBV20-1 with TRBJ2-3, with D unclear. Germline CDR1 is DFQATT and CDR2 is SNEGSKA (reference sequence). The V end was cut by 2 bases, the J end by 6 bases, with 6 bases between. This CDR3 region has 11 residues.

This clonotype was seen many times. The DNA of the CDR3 is TGTGCCTGGAACCCGAGACAGGGTGGGTCCTACAATGAGCAGTTCTTC. Its protein product is CAWNPRQGGSYNEQFF. The chain is built from TRBV30 and TRBJ2-1; 7 nucleotides align to TRBD1. J gave up 1 base and V 4 bases, and 10 bases lay outside the gene matches. The germline gives CDR1 GTSNPN, CDR2 SVGIG (reference sequence). The CDR3 consists of 16 residues. The entire variable domain, with the rest obtained from reference TRBV30 and TRBJ2-1, is as follows: SQTIHQWPATLVQPVGSPLSLECTVEGTSNPNLYWYRQAAGRGLQLLFYSVGIGQISSEVPQNLSASRPQDRQFILSSKKLLLSDSGFYLCAWNPRQGGSYNEQFFGPGTRLTVL.

This clonotype came up many times. The J gene is TRBJ2-7, the V gene TRBV7-6, with D tentatively TRBD2 (6 bases). V was pared by 5 bases and J by 2 bases, with 13 bases between. This CDR3 region has 14 residues. Germline values: CDR1 SGHVS, CDR2 FNYEAQ. The CDR3, as DNA: TGTGCCAGCAGCGGCGGGACTCCTCCCTACGAGCAGTACTTC. Its translation: CASSGGTPPYEQYF.

This clonotype came up many times. The J gene is TRBJ2-7, the V gene TRBV3-1, with TRBD2 as a possible D gene (6 bases). This CDR3 has 15 amino acids. The germline V gene has CDR1 LGHDT and CDR2 YNNKEL (reference sequence). V lost 3 bases and J 4 bases, leaving 16 bases between the germline ends. CDR3 region: CASSHQPSETYEQYF. CDR3 sequence (DNA): TGTGCCAGCAGCCATCAGCCTAGCGAGACGTACGAGCAGTACTTC.

This clonotype was seen repeatedly, ten times or more. The chain combines TRBV9 with TRBJ2-1, with 15 bases that match TRBD2. V lost 5 bases, J lost 15 bases, and 6 bases stayed unmatched. CDR1 and CDR2 from the germline V gene are SGDLS and YYNGEE. This CDR3 spans 13 amino acids. Here the CDR3 reads CASRGLAGGPGFF. Here the CDR3 DNA reads TGTGCCAGCAGAGGACTAGCGGGAGGGCCCGGGTTCTTC.

This clonotype has a handful of counts. The chain is built from TRBV7-2 and TRBJ2-3, with D tentatively TRBD2 (5 bases). CDR3 length equals 12 residues. From germline, CDR1 is SGHTA and CDR2 FQGNSA. Trimming took 1 base from V and 14 from J, leaving 13 bases between them. The CDR3 sequence is CASSLGRGPGYF. The CDR3, as DNA: TGTGCCAGCAGCTTAGGGCGAGGGCCCGGGTATTTT.

On this clonotype itself: A far larger clone is only one base removed, so a read error is likely. The J gene is TRBJ2-1, the V gene TRBV27, with 8 bases lining up with TRBD2. The CDR3 sequence is 15 residues long. V shed 7 bases and J 10 bases; nucleotides not matched to a gene: 15. Per germline, CDR1 MNHEY and CDR2 SMNVEV (reference sequence). The CDR3 protein is CASTGMASGLYEQFF. CDR3 coding DNA: TGTGCCAGCACTGGGATGGCTAGCGGGCTTTACGAGCAGTTCTTC.

This clonotype was detected ten times or more. This chain connects TRBV20-1 to TRBJ2-1; TRBD1 aligns across 8 bases. V gave up 1 base and J gave up 7 bases; unmatched junction bases: 12. Germline assignment: CDR1 DFQATT and CDR2 SNEGSKA (reference sequence). The CDR3 totals 16 residues. CDR3 in amino acids: CSARGRGLPWGNEQFF. DNA for the CDR3: TGCAGTGCTAGAGGCAGGGGGCTCCCCTGGGGGAATGAGCAGTTCTTC.